The 29 T cell receptor beta chains below were found in one sample sequenced in a study of Tregs in tolerant kidney transplant recipients. Related graft donors supplied nonmyeloablative bone marrow transplants, and mixed chimerism was transient. Sequencing was performed with immunoSEQ multiplex PCR; in TCRdb, only in-frame clones are kept and a portion is missing. This sample's table reports some 30,000 clones. The specimen was CD4+ T cells from blood (PBMCs), collected 24 months after the transplant. The receptors come from a human patient who received a combined kidney and bone marrow transplant. Some T cells may arise from the graft donor.

With regard to this clone: The CDR3 end is not reached by the read, which stops 3 residues before it; the germline J gene fills it in. The chain couples TRBV7-2 to TRBJ2-3; D is unresolved. V lost 4 bases and J 2 bases, leaving 10 bases between the germline ends. The CDR3 is made up of 14 amino acids. Germline CDR1 reads SGHTA; CDR2 reads FQGNSA. The CDR3 loop is CASSSQSNTDTQYF. Incomplete CDR3 DNA: TGTGCCAGCAGCTCGCAAAGCAACACAGATACG.

As for this clone: The DNA ends 3 residues before the CDR3 does, and the rest of the CDR3 is filled in from the germline J gene. V and J are TRBV7-9 and TRBJ1-5; D uncertain. Germline CDR1 and CDR2: SEHNR and FQNEAQ (reference sequence). V lost 0 bases and J 8 bases, leaving 14 bases between the germline ends. CDR3 size: 15 residues. The sequenced part of the CDR3 DNA is TGTGCCAGCAGCTTAGCGCCAGGTATCTTGGAGCCC. Translation gives CASSLAPGILEP. The complete CDR3 protein is CASSLAPGILEPQHF.

Concerning this clone: The read terminates 3 residues before the CDR3 end, so the remaining end is supplied by the germline J gene. The chain has TRBV20-1 and TRBJ1-2; perhaps TRBD1 as D (6 bases). This CDR3 has 14 amino acids. The germline V gene encodes CDR1 DFQATT and CDR2 SNEGSKA (reference sequence). Deletions cut 0 bases from V and 5 bases from J, with 13 bases between. Incomplete CDR3 DNA: TGCAGTGCTAGAGAACCAGGGGATCCTTATGGC. This sequence encodes CSAREPGDPYG. The full CDR3 protein reads CSAREPGDPYGYTF.

With regard to this clone: The CDR3 end is not reached by the read, which stops 3 residues before it; the germline J gene fills it in. The chain joins TRBV11-2 to TRBJ2-7; 8 bases line up with TRBD2. The length of the CDR3 is 15 residues. Looked up from germline, CDR1 is SGHAT and CDR2 is FQNNGV. Unmatched junction bases numbered 8, after V lost 5 bases and J lost 2 bases. CDR3 sequence reads: CASSRTGTSAYEQYF. CDR3 DNA (partial): TGTGCCAGCAGCAGAACCGGGACTAGTGCCTACGAG.

Notes on this clone: The read terminates 3 residues before the CDR3 end, so the remaining end is supplied by the germline J gene. The chain carries TRBV20-1 and TRBJ2-3; 8 bases match TRBD2. The CDR3 consists of 14 residues. V dropped 6 bases and J dropped 5; count of bases not matched to a gene: 10. From germline, CDR1 is DFQATT and CDR2 SNEGSKA (reference sequence). CDR3: CSAKESGRGDTQYF. The part of the CDR3 DNA that was read is TGCAGTGCGAAAGAGAGCGGGAGAGGAGATACG.

As regards this clone: The sequenced fragment ends 3 residues before the CDR3 boundary, so the rest is inferred from the germline J gene. The chain recombines TRBV19 with TRBJ1-5, with 8 bases that match TRBD1. V lost 3 bases, J lost 1 base, and 2 bases stayed unmatched. Germline V gene sequence: CDR1 LNHDA, CDR2 SQIVND (reference sequence). This CDR3 contains 15 residues. Incomplete CDR3 DNA: TGTGCCAGTAGTATTGACAGGGGCAGCAATCAGCCC. Amino acid sequence: CASSIDRGSNQP. The whole CDR3 sequence is CASSIDRGSNQPQHF.

On this clone: The read comes to an end 3 residues before the CDR3 does, leaving the germline J gene to fill in the end. The chain has TRBV19 and TRBJ1-5; 8 positions match TRBD1. Germline V gene data show CDR1 as LNHDA and CDR2 as SQIVND (reference sequence). This CDR3 spans 16 amino acids. The V and J ends lost 3 bases and 0 bases, in that order; junction bases with no gene match: 4. CDR3 DNA, as far as it was read: TGTGCCAGTAGTATCCCACAGGGGGTTAGCAATCAGCCC. As protein: CASSIPQGVSNQP. The entire CDR3 is CASSIPQGVSNQPQHF.

Comment on this clone: The read terminates 3 residues before the CDR3 end, so the remaining end is supplied by the germline J gene. The chain carries TRBV7-9 and TRBJ2-2; D unclear. Germline V lookup: CDR1 SEHNR, CDR2 FQNEAQ (reference sequence). The CDR3 loop spans 13 amino acids. The V end was cut by 5 bases, the J end by 1 base, with 5 bases between. The part of the CDR3 DNA that was read is TGTGCCAGCAGCCCGCGGAACACCGGGGAG. This translates into CASSPRNTGE. In full, the CDR3 is CASSPRNTGELFF.

Remarks on this clone: Sequencing ends 3 residues short of the CDR3 end; the germline J gene provides the rest. This chain connects TRBV2 to TRBJ2-7; D might be TRBD1 (6 bases). Trimming took off 8 bases at V and 2 bases at J, with 13 bases between the two ends. CDR3 length: 13 residues. The germline CDR1 and CDR2 sequences are SNHLY and FYNNEI. Incomplete CDR3 DNA: TGTGCCAGCCTAGACAGGTCAACCTACGAG. Translated, it gives CASLDRSTYE. The CDR3 as a whole reads CASLDRSTYEQYF.

As regards this clone: The observed sequence ends 3 residues before the CDR3 terminus, with the missing tail filled in from the germline J gene. The V and J genes are TRBV10-2 and TRBJ1-2, with D possibly being TRBD1 (5 bases). The CDR3 sequence is 14 residues long. From germline, CDR1 is WSHSY and CDR2 SAAADI. With 2 bases removed from V and 4 bases from J, the gap between germline ends came to 11 bases. The DNA read from the CDR3 is TGCGCCAGCAGTGAGCTATCGGGGGGCTATGGC. Its protein is CASSELSGGYG. The entire CDR3 sequence reads CASSELSGGYGYTF.

A note on this clone: The read finishes 3 residues shy of the CDR3 end, and the germline J gene is used to complete it. The chain recombines TRBV30 with TRBJ1-2, with a weak D call TRBD1 (5 bases). This CDR3 contains 11 residues. Germline lookup yields CDR1 GTSNPN and CDR2 SVGIG (reference sequence). CDR3 DNA, as far as it was read: TGTGCCTTAGCTCAGGGTGGGGGC. Its protein is CALAQGGG. The full CDR3 protein reads CALAQGGGYTF.

On this clone itself: Coverage ceases 3 residues before the CDR3 finishes, and the germline J gene fills in the end. The gene calls are TRBV18 and TRBJ1-1; a possible D gene is TRBD1 (6 bases). The length of the CDR3 is 14 residues. The germline CDR1 and CDR2 sequences are KGHSH and LQKENI. The sequenced CDR3 bases are TGTGCCAGCTCATCAGGACAGATCCTCCTAGAA. It yields the protein CASSSGQILLE. The complete CDR3 protein is CASSSGQILLEAFF.

Points on this clone: The read finishes 3 residues shy of the CDR3 end, and the germline J gene is used to complete it. The V gene is TRBV5-4, the J gene TRBJ2-7, with TRBD2 identical over 8 bases. The V gene end was trimmed by 0 bases and the J gene end by 4 bases; junction bases not matched to a gene: 6. There are 15 residues in the CDR3. The germline gives CDR1 SGHNT, CDR2 YYREEE (reference sequence). This chain's CDR3 is CASSLDLAGIYEQYF. The sequenced part of the CDR3 DNA is TGTGCCAGCAGCTTGGATTTAGCGGGAATTTACGAG.

Of note for this clone: The read gets to within 3 residues of the CDR3 end, and the germline J gene fills in the rest. This sequence joins TRBV5-1 and TRBJ2-1; D gene ambiguous. This CDR3 has 16 residues. Germline lookup yields CDR1 SGHRS and CDR2 YFSETQ. Trimming cost V 0 bases and J 7 bases, with 17 bases left between them. CDR3: CASSLAIRGISNEQFF. The DNA read from the CDR3 is TGCGCCAGCAGCTTGGCCATCCGCGGAATATCTAATGAG.

For this clone: The read comes to an end 3 residues before the CDR3 does, leaving the germline J gene to fill in the end. The V and J genes are TRBV9 and TRBJ2-5, with D perhaps TRBD2 (6 bases). CDR1 and CDR2 from the germline V gene are SGDLS and YYNGEE. CDR3 length equals 13 residues. Trimming took 4 bases from V and 6 from J, leaving 13 bases between them. The CDR3 loop reads CASSPGDSQTQYF. CDR3 bases read: TGTGCCAGCAGCCCCGGGGACTCCCAGACC.

As to this clone: Coverage ceases 3 residues before the CDR3 finishes, and the germline J gene fills in the end. The chain employs TRBV5-1 and TRBJ2-3; possibly TRBD2 for D (6 bases). V was clipped by 3 bases and J by 8 bases, with 19 bases between them. From germline, CDR1 is SGHRS and CDR2 YFSETQ. CDR3 size: 15 residues. The CDR3 DNA, read in part, is TGCGCCAGCAGCTATCAGGGACTCATGGATAGTACG. This encodes CASSYQGLMDST. The whole CDR3 is CASSYQGLMDSTQYF. Based on the CDR3 plus reference TRBV5-1 and TRBJ2-3, the full variable domain is KAGVTQTPRYLIKTRGQQVTLSCSPISGHRSVSWYQQTPGQGLQFLFEYFSETQRNKGNFPGRFSGRQFSNSRSEMNVSTLELGDSALYLCASSYQGLMDSTQYFGPGTRLTVL.

A remark on this clone: The DNA ends 3 residues before the CDR3 does, and the rest of the CDR3 is filled in from the germline J gene. This sequence joins TRBV5-5 and TRBJ2-5; tentative D call: TRBD1 (6 bases). The CDR3 sequence is 15 residues long. V was clipped by 2 bases and J by 4 bases, with 15 bases between them. Germline V gene sequence: CDR1 SGHKS, CDR2 YYEKEE (reference sequence). The sequenced part of the CDR3 DNA is TGTGCCAGCAGCTTCTTGCAGGGGATAGGAGAGACC. Translating gives CASSFLQGIGET. The CDR3 in full is CASSFLQGIGETQYF.

On this clone itself: Read sequence stops 3 residues before the CDR3 end, and the germline J gene provides the missing end. This chain joins TRBV9 and TRBJ2-3; D possibly corresponds to TRBD2 (5 bases). This CDR3 region has 16 residues. With 0 bases removed from V and 0 bases from J, the gap between germline ends came to 11 bases. CDR1 is SGDLS, CDR2 YYNGEE, per germline. CDR3 DNA, as far as it was read: TGTGCCAGCAGCGTAGCTAGAGCTAGCAGCACAGATACG. It translates to CASSVARASSTDT. The entire CDR3 protein is CASSVARASSTDTQYF.

With regard to this clone: The read terminates 3 residues before the CDR3 end, so the remaining end is supplied by the germline J gene. The chain couples TRBV7-3 to TRBJ2-3; 14 bases are shared with TRBD2. This CDR3 comprises 16 residues. Trimming took 5 bases from V and 5 from J; bases not matched to a gene: 6. Germline CDR1 is SGHTA and CDR2 is FQGTGA. CDR3 sequence: CASSNRLAGGGDTQYF. The CDR3 bases that were read are TGTGCCAGCAGCAACAGACTAGCGGGAGGGGGAGATACG. Drawing the rest from reference TRBV7-3 and TRBJ2-3, the complete variable domain is GAGVSQTPSNKVTEKGKYVELRCDPISGHTALYWYRQSLGQGPEFLIYFQGTGAADDSGLPNDRFFAVRPEGSVSTLKIQRTERGDSAVYLCASSNRLAGGGDTQYFGPGTRLTVL.

Of note for this clone: The missing CDR3 end, 3 residues past where the read stops, is filled in from the germline J gene. The V gene is TRBV2, the J gene TRBJ2-7; tentatively, D is TRBD1 (5 bases). CDR1 is SNHLY and CDR2 is FYNNEI in the germline V gene. The CDR3 spans 15 residues. Trimming shortened V by 6 bases and J by 2 bases, and 17 bases separated the two germline ends. The CDR3 protein is CASSLGPGRTYEQYF. The CDR3 bases that were read are TGTGCCAGCAGCCTAGGGCCAGGGCGTACCTACGAG. The whole variable domain, remainder taken from reference TRBV2 and TRBJ2-7, is EPEVTQTPSHQVTQMGQEVILRCVPISNHLYFYWYRQILGQKVEFLVSFYNNEISEKSEIFDDQFSVERPDGSNFTLKIRSTKLEDSAMYFCASSLGPGRTYEQYFGPGTRLTVT.

On this clone: The observed sequence ends 3 residues before the CDR3 terminus, with the missing tail filled in from the germline J gene. The J gene is TRBJ1-4, the V gene TRBV5-1; 9 nucleotides align to TRBD1. The V segment lost 5 bases and the J segment 2 bases; nucleotides outside the gene matches: 4. Germline assignment: CDR1 SGHRS and CDR2 YFSETQ. CDR3 length equals 15 residues. The CDR3 DNA, read in part, is TGCGCCAGCAGTAGAGGGACAGGGACTAATGAAAAA. It encodes CASSRGTGTNEK. The full CDR3 protein reads CASSRGTGTNEKLFF.

This clone is deemed medium-sized by its frequency. The read ends 3 residues shy of where the CDR3 ends; the end is completed using the germline J gene. V is TRBV2 and J is TRBJ2-5; TRBD2 matches at 7 bases. The CDR3 runs 15 residues. Germline V gene lookup returns CDR1 SNHLY and CDR2 FYNNEI. V lost 1 base to trimming and J lost 5 bases; unmatched junction nucleotides: 7. The CDR3 spells CASSEGGLGGETQYF. Incomplete CDR3 DNA: TGTGCCAGCAGTGAAGGGGGCCTCGGGGGGGAGACC.

A note on this clone: The sequence runs out 3 residues before the end of the CDR3; the remainder is reconstructed from the germline J gene. The chain combines TRBV5-1 with TRBJ2-7, with D possibly being TRBD2 (5 bases). The V gene's germline CDR1 is SGHRS and CDR2 YFSETQ. V lost 0 bases to trimming and J lost 4 bases, with 17 bases between them. This CDR3 contains 16 residues. CDR3 DNA (partial): TGCGCCAGCAGCTTGGGGTCACGGGGAGTAGGGTACGAG. Amino acids: CASSLGSRGVGYE. The full CDR3 reads CASSLGSRGVGYEQYF.

Of note for this clone: The CDR3 end lies 3 residues beyond the end of the read and is filled in from the germline J gene. This rearrangement joins TRBV20-1 to TRBJ2-7; no definite D call. CDR1 and CDR2 (germline): DFQATT, SNEGSKA (reference sequence). The V and J ends lost 6 bases and 0 bases respectively, with 24 bases between them. The CDR3 totals 17 residues. CDR3 bases read: TGCAGTGCCGAGATTTTAGACTCCCCCCTGTTCTCCTACGAG. Its translation: CSAEILDSPLFSYE. The entire CDR3 reads CSAEILDSPLFSYEQYF.

About this clone itself: The sequence runs out 3 residues before the end of the CDR3; the remainder is reconstructed from the germline J gene. The gene calls are TRBV7-3 and TRBJ2-2; D unclear. V dropped 5 bases and J dropped 1 base, with 5 bases sitting between them. The germline V gene has CDR1 SGHTA and CDR2 FQGTGA. The CDR3 extends over 13 amino acids. CDR3 residues: CASSVQNTGELFF. The CDR3 bases that were read are TGTGCCAGCAGCGTCCAGAACACCGGGGAG.

CDR3 sequence reads: CASSFRDSQPQHF. Incomplete CDR3 DNA: TGTGCCAGCAGCTTCCGGGACAGCCAGCCC. The chain has TRBV7-2 and TRBJ1-5; 7 bases map to TRBD1. The DNA ends 3 residues before the CDR3 does, and the rest of the CDR3 is filled in from the germline J gene. V lost 3 bases to trimming and J lost 7 bases; unmatched junction nucleotides: 3. The CDR3 runs 13 residues. The V gene's germline CDR1 is SGHTA and CDR2 FQGNSA.

As to this clone: The read finishes 3 residues shy of the CDR3 end, and the germline J gene is used to complete it. The chain uses TRBV5-1 and TRBJ1-3; 7 bases match TRBD1. Trimming removed 0 bases from V and 2 bases from J; junction bases left unmatched: 2. The CDR3 loop spans 15 amino acids. Germline V gives CDR1 SGHRS, CDR2 YFSETQ. The CDR3 here is CASSLGQGAGNTIYF. CDR3 DNA, as far as it was read: TGCGCCAGCAGCTTGGGACAGGGAGCTGGAAACACC.

On this clone itself: The CDR3 extends 3 residues past the end of the read, so its final part is completed from the germline J gene. The J gene is TRBJ2-3, the V gene TRBV5-4; D is perhaps TRBD2 (5 bases). Trimming shortened V by 1 base and J by 1 base, and 10 bases separated the two germline ends. This CDR3 is built from 15 residues. Germline V gives CDR1 SGHNT, CDR2 YYREEE (reference sequence). The sequenced CDR3 bases are TGTGCCAGCAGCTTGTCTTCCGGGGGCACAGATACG. This gives the protein CASSLSSGGTDT. The entire CDR3 is CASSLSSGGTDTQYF.

Here the CDR3 reads CASSVYSGTGELFF. The DNA read from the CDR3 is TGTGCCAGCAGCGTCTATAGCGGCACCGGGGAG. The chain links TRBV7-2 to TRBJ2-2; D is perhaps TRBD2 (6 bases). The CDR3 end lies 3 residues beyond the end of the read and is filled in from the germline J gene. This CDR3 spans 14 amino acids. The V end lost 5 bases, the J end lost 4 bases, and 11 bases lay between the germline ends. CDR1 is SGHTA and CDR2 is FQGNSA in the germline V gene.